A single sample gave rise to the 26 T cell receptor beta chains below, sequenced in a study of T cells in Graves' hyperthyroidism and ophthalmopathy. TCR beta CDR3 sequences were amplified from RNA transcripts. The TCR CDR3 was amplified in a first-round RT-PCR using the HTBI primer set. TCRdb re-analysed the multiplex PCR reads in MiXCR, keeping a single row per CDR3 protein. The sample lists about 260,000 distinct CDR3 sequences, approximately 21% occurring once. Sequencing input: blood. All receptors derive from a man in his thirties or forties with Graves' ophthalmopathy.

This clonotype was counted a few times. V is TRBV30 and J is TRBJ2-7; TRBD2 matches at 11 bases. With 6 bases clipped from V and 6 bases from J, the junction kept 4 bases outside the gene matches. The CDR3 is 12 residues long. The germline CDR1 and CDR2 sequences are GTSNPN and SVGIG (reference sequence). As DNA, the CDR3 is TGTGCCTGTACTAGCGGGGGATTCGAGCAGTACTTC. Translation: CACTSGGFEQYF.

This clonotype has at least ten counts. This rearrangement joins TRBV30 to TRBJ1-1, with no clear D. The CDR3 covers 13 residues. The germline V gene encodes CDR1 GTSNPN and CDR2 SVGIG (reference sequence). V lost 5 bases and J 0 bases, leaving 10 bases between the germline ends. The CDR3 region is CAWGHTLNTEAFF. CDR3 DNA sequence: TGTGCCTGGGGTCACACCTTGAACACTGAAGCTTTCTTT.

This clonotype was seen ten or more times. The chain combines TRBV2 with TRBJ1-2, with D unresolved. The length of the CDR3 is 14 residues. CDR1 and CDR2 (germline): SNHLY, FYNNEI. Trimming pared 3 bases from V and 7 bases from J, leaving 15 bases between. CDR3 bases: TGTGCCAGCAGTGACCGTCGGACCCTTGGTGGCTACACCTTC. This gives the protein CASSDRRTLGGYTF.

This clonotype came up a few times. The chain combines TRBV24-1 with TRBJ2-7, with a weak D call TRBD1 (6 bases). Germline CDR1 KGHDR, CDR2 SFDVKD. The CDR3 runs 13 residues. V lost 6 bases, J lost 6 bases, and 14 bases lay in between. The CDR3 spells CATSHRDLSEQYF. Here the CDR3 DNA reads TGTGCCACCAGTCACAGGGACCTTAGCGAGCAGTACTTC.

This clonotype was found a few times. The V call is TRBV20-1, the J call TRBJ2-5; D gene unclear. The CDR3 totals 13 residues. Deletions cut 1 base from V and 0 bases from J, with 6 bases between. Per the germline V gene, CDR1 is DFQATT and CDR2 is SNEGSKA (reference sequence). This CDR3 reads CSARGENQETQYF. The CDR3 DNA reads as TGCAGTGCTAGAGGAGAAAACCAAGAGACCCAGTACTTC.

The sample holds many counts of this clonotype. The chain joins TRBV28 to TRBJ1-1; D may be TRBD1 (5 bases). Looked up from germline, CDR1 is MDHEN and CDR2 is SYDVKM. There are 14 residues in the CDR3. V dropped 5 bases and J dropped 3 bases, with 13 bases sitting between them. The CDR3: CASSLNTGYTEAFF. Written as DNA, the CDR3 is TGTGCCAGCAGTCTAAATACAGGTTACACTGAAGCTTTCTTT.

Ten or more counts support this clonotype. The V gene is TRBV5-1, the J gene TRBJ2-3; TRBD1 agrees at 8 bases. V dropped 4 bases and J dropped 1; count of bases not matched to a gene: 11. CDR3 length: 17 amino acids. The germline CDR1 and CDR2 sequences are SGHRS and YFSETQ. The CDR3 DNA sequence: TGCGCCAGCAGCCCCCTGGGTACAGGGGGAGGCACAGATACGCAGTATTTT. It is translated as CASSPLGTGGGTDTQYF.

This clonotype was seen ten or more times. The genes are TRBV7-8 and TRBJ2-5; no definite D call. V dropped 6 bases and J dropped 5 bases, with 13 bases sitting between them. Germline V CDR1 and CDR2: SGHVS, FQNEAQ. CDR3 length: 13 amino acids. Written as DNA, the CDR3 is TGTGCCAGCAGTCTAGGGATAGGGGAGACCCAGTACTTC. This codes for CASSLGIGETQYF.

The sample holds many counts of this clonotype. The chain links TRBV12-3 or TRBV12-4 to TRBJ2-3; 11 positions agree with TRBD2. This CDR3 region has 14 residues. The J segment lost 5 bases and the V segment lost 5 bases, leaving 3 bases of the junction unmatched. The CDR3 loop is CASSAGTSGDTQYF. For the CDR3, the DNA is TGTGCCAGCAGTGCTGGGACTAGCGGAGATACGCAGTATTTT.

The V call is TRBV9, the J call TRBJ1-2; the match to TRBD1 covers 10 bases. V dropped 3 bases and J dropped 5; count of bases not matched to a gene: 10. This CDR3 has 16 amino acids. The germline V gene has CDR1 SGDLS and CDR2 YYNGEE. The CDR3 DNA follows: TGTGCCAGCAGCGGAACCGGGACAGGGGTTGGATATGGCTACACCTTC. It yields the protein CASSGTGTGVGYGYTF.

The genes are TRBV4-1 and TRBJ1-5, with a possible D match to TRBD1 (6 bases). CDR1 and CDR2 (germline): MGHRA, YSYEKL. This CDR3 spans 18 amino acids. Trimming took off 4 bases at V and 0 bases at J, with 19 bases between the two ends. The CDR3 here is CASSPLWGGGNSNQPQHF. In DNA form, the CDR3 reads TGCGCCAGCAGCCCTCTGTGGGGGGGCGGCAATAGCAATCAGCCCCAGCATTTT.

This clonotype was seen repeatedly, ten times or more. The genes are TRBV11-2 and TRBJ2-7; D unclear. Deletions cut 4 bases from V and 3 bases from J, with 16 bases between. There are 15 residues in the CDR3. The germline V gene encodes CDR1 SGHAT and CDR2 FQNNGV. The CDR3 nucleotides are TGTGCCAGCAGCTCTGACACGAATTATTTCTACGAGCAGTACTTC. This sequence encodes CASSSDTNYFYEQYF.

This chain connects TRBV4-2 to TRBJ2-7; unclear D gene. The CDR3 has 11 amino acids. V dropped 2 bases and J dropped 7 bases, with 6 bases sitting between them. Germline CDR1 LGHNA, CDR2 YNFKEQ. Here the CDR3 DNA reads TGTGCCAGCAGCCAAAAAGCTGAGCAGTACTTC. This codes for CASSQKAEQYF.

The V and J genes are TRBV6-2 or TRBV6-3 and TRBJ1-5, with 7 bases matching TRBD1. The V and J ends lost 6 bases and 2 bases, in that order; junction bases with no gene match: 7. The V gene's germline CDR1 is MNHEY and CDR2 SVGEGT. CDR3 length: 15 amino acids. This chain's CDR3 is CASRYDRVGNQPQHF. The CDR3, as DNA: TGTGCCAGCAGATATGACAGGGTTGGCAATCAGCCCCAGCATTTT.

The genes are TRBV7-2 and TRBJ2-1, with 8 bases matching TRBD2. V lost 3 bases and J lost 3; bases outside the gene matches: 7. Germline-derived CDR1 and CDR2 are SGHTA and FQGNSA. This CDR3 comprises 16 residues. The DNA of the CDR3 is TGTGCCAGCAGCTTTGGTAGCGGGACGCTCTACAATGAGCAGTTCTTC. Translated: CASSFGSGTLYNEQFF. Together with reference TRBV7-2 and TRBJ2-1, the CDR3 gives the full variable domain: GAGVSQSPSNKVTEKGKDVELRCDPISGHTALYWYRQSLGQGLEFLIYFQGNSAPDKSGLPSDRFSAERTGGSVSTLTIQRTQQEDSAVYLCASSFGSGTLYNEQFFGPGTRLTVL.

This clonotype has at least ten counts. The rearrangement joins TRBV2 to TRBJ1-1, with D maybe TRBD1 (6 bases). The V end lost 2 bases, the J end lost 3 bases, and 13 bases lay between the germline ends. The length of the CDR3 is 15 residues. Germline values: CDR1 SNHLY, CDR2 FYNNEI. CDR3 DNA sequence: TGTGCCAGCAGTGAAAATCCGGGGGCACACACTGAAGCTTTCTTT. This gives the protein CASSENPGAHTEAFF.

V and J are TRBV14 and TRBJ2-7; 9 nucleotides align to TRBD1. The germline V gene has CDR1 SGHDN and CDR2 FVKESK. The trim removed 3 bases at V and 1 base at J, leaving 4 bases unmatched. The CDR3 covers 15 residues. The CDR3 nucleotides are TGTGCCAGCAGCCAGATTGGACAGGGGTCCTACGAGCAGTACTTC. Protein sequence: CASSQIGQGSYEQYF. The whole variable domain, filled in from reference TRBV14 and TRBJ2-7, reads EAGVTQFPSHSVIEKGQTVTLRCDPISGHDNLYWYRRVMGKEIKFLLHFVKESKQDESGMPNNRFLAERTGGTYSTLKVQPAELEDSGVYFCASSQIGQGSYEQYFGPGTRLTVT.

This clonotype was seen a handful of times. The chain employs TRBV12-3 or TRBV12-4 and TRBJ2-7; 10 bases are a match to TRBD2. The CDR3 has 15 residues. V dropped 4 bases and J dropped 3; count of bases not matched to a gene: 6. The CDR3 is CASSSASGSVYEQYF. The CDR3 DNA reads TGTGCCAGCAGTTCCGCTAGCGGGAGTGTCTACGAGCAGTACTTC.

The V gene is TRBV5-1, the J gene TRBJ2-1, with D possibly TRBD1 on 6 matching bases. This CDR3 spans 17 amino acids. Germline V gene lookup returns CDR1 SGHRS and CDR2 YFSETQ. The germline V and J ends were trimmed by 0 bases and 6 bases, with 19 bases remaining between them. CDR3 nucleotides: TGCGCCAGCAGCTTGGGATTGGTGACCGACAGGCTCAATGAGCAGTTCTTC. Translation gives CASSLGLVTDRLNEQFF.

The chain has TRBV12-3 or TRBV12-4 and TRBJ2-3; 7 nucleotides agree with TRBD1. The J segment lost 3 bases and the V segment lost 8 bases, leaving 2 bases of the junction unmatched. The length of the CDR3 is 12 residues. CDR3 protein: CASRQGTDTQYF. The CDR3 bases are TGTGCCAGCCGACAGGGAACAGATACGCAGTATTTT.

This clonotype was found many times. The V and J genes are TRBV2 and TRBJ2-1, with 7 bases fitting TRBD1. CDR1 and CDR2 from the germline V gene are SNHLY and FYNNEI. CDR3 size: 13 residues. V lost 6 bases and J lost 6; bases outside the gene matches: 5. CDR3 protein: CASRGQLGNEQFF. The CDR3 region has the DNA TGTGCCAGCAGGGGACAGCTAGGCAATGAGCAGTTCTTC.

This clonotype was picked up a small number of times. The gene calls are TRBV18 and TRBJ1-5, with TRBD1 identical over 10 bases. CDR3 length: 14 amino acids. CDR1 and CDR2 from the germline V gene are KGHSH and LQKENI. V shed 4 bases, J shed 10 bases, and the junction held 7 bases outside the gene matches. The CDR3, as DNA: TGTGCCAGCTCACTCGGGACAGGGGCCGATCCCCAGCATTTT. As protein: CASSLGTGADPQHF.

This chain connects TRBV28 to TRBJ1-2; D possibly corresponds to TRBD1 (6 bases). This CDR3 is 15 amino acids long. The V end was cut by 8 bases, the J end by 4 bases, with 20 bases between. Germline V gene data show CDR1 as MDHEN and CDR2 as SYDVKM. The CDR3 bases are TGTGCCAGCGTAGCACCGACAGGTTTGGGCTATGGCTACACCTTC. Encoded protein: CASVAPTGLGYGYTF.

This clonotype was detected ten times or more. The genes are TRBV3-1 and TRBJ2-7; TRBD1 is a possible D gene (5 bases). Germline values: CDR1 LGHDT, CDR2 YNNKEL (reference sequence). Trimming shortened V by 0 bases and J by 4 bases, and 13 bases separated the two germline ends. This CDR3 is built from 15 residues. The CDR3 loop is CASSQDPQGIYEQYF. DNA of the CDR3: TGTGCCAGCAGCCAAGATCCGCAGGGCATATACGAGCAGTACTTC.

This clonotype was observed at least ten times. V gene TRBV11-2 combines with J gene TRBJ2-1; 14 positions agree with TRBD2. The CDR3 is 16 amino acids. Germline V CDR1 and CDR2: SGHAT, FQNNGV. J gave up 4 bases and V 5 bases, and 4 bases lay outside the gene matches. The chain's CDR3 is CASSRTSGRYYNEQFF. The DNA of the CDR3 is TGTGCCAGCAGCCGGACTAGCGGGAGGTATTACAATGAGCAGTTCTTC.

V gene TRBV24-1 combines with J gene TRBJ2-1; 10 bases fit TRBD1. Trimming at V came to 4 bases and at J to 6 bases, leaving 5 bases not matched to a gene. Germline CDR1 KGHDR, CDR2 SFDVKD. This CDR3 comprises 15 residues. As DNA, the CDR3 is TGTGCCACCAGTGAACCGGGACAGGGGCTCAATGAGCAGTTCTTC. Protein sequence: CATSEPGQGLNEQFF.